This T cell receptor (beta chain) comes out of a study of response to subunit inactivated influenza vaccine. This clonotype was seen a handful of times. A single record per CDR3 protein comes from TCRdb applying MiXCR to the RT-PCR reads. The data contain more than 550,000 distinct CDR3 sequences, 10% to 12% of them singletons. The data were also submitted as part of a second study, on T cells expressing NK-cell markers. That work adds: It was by 5'RACE template switching with UMIs that TCR beta cDNA was made. Sorted CD3+CD56-NKG2C+, CD3+CD56+NKG2C+ and CD3+CD56+NKG2C- T cells supplied the TCR beta repertoires. Among eight sequenced donors, seven carried HCMV seropositivity while one was seronegative. Dominant NKG2C+ clonotypes in 5 or 6 donors made up roughly 1.0-7.0% of CD8+ T cells. In several donors, these clonotypes also led the CD3+CD56-NKG2C+ fraction.

The sequencing used PBMCs from blood, collected on the day of vaccination. The clonotype was recovered from a man aged 50 to 59 who received an inactivated influenza vaccine.

This CDR3 reads CASSDGTQSRALYQETQYF. In DNA form, the CDR3 reads TGTGCCAGCAGCGATGGCACTCAGTCGCGCGCCCTGTACCAAGAGACCCAGTACTTC. The chain recombines TRBV5-6 with TRBJ2-5; D remains ambiguous. This CDR3 region has 19 residues. Trimming took 4 bases from V and 0 from J, leaving 25 bases between them. Per germline, CDR1 SGHDT and CDR2 YYEEEE.